These T cell receptor beta chains were read from a single sample in a study of blood T cells in healthy people across ages. TCRdb used MiXCR to reprocess the 5' RACE reads, holding one entry per CDR3 protein. The sample has 650,000 to 900,000 distinct CDR3 sequences, approximately 65% seen once; the top ten hold 28%. Sequencing used blood. The receptors stem from a man aged 25-45 years in good health. Each CDR3 is given with its conserved first and last residue. The order of the fields is D gene, J gene, V gene, clone size, CDR3 protein, CDR3 DNA. D genes are given only for firm matches. A clone size is listed for some rows: how often the clone was seen (once, few, many), or a class if it is expanded.

d_gene: TRBD1; j_gene: TRBJ2-1; v_gene: TRBV7-2; abundance: NA; CDR3aa: CASSLVWQGANNEQFF; CDR3nt: TGTGCCAGCAGCTTAGTTTGGCAGGGGGCGAACAATGAGCAGTTCTTC
d_gene: NA; j_gene: TRBJ2-6; v_gene: TRBV7-3; abundance: NA; CDR3aa: CASSLNRAGANVLTF; CDR3nt: TGTGCCAGCAGCTTAAACAGGGCCGGGGCCAACGTCCTGACTTTC
d_gene: NA; j_gene: TRBJ2-7; v_gene: TRBV7-9; abundance: NA; CDR3aa: CASSTRDWGDYEQYF; CDR3nt: TGTGCCAGCAGCACTCGGGACTGGGGGGACTACGAGCAGTACTTC
d_gene: NA; j_gene: TRBJ2-5; v_gene: TRBV19; abundance: NA; CDR3aa: CASSIGGTIEETQYF; CDR3nt: TGTGCCAGTAGTATAGGGGGAACAATCGAAGAGACCCAGTACTTC
d_gene: TRBD1; j_gene: TRBJ2-5; v_gene: TRBV5-1; abundance: NA; CDR3aa: CASSGTSGGRQYF; CDR3nt: TGCGCCAGCAGCGGAACCTCAGGGGGACGGCAGTACTTC
d_gene: TRBD1; j_gene: TRBJ2-7; v_gene: TRBV6-6; abundance: NA; CDR3aa: CASARGFYEQYF; CDR3nt: TGTGCCAGCGCCAGGGGGTTCTACGAGCAGTACTTC
d_gene: NA; j_gene: TRBJ1-1; v_gene: TRBV4-2; abundance: NA; CDR3aa: CARSPGTLNTEALF; CDR3nt: TGTGCCCGCAGCCCTGGGACACTGAACACTGAAGCTCTCTTT
d_gene: NA; j_gene: TRBJ2-7; v_gene: TRBV4-2; abundance: few; CDR3aa: CASSEGPLSYEQYF; CDR3nt: TGTGCCAGCAGCGAGGGGCCCCTCTCCTACGAGCAGTACTTC
d_gene: NA; j_gene: TRBJ2-1; v_gene: TRBV4-1; abundance: NA; CDR3aa: CASSPLGGKGEQFF; CDR3nt: TGCGCCAGCAGCCCCCTCGGGGGTAAGGGTGAGCAGTTCTTC
d_gene: NA; j_gene: TRBJ2-3; v_gene: TRBV6-5; abundance: few; CDR3aa: CASNSTDTQYF; CDR3nt: TGTGCCAGCAACTCAACAGATACGCAGTATTTT
d_gene: NA; j_gene: TRBJ2-1; v_gene: TRBV6-1; abundance: NA; CDR3aa: CASSEEVGLSYNEQFF; CDR3nt: TGTGCCAGCAGTGAAGAGGTCGGCCTTTCCTACAATGAGCAGTTCTTC
d_gene: TRBD1; j_gene: TRBJ2-7; v_gene: TRBV29-1; abundance: NA; CDR3aa: CSSTTGGYEQYF; CDR3nt: TGCAGCTCTACGACAGGGGGCTACGAGCAGTACTTC
d_gene: NA; j_gene: TRBJ2-1; v_gene: TRBV9; abundance: NA; CDR3aa: CASSVAVTVSYNEQFF; CDR3nt: TGTGCCAGCAGCGTAGCTGTGACAGTCTCCTACAATGAGCAGTTCTTC
d_gene: TRBD2; j_gene: TRBJ2-1; v_gene: TRBV7-2; abundance: NA; CDR3aa: CASSWSSGLSYNEQFF; CDR3nt: TGTGCCAGCAGCTGGTCTAGCGGTCTTTCCTACAATGAGCAGTTCTTC
d_gene: TRBD1; j_gene: TRBJ2-7; v_gene: TRBV28; abundance: NA; CDR3aa: CASSIAPGQGYEQYF; CDR3nt: TGTGCCAGCAGTATCGCACCGGGACAGGGGTACGAGCAGTACTTC
d_gene: NA; j_gene: TRBJ1-1; v_gene: TRBV6-5; abundance: NA; CDR3aa: CASSYNGAEAFF; CDR3nt: TGTGCCAGCAGTTACAACGGGGCTGAAGCTTTCTTT
d_gene: TRBD2; j_gene: TRBJ2-7; v_gene: TRBV28; abundance: few; CDR3aa: CASSGGGVTYEQYF; CDR3nt: TGTGCCAGCAGTGGCGGGGGGGTTACCTACGAGCAGTACTTC
d_gene: TRBD1; j_gene: TRBJ2-7; v_gene: TRBV29-1; abundance: NA; CDR3aa: CSVEEGTGDEQYF; CDR3nt: TGCAGCGTTGAAGAGGGGACAGGGGACGAGCAGTACTTC
d_gene: NA; j_gene: TRBJ2-5; v_gene: TRBV6-2/TRBV6-3; abundance: NA; CDR3aa: CASSYPRGGGQETQYF; CDR3nt: TGTGCCAGCAGTTACCCTCGAGGGGGGGGCCAAGAGACCCAGTACTTC